This T cell receptor beta chain was obtained from a study of neurological immune-mediated disorders. This clonotype was detected many times. Its specificity is unknown. The CDR3 contains 13 residues. Germline V CDR1 and CDR2: SQVTM, ANQGSEA. Trimming shortened V by 5 bases and J by 3 bases, and 13 bases separated the two germline ends. Sorted libraries used approximately 910,000 CD4+ or CD8+ T cells. Study-wide results and limits: HTLV-1-associated myelopathy had the most TCR clonal expansion, and multiple sclerosis had the least, less than healthy controls. There were no CDR3 amino acid sequences shared by expanded clones across subjects, a result suggesting private repertoires in all groups.

The cDNA came from 5'RACE, which used 10-nucleotide random UMIs. One entry per CDR3 protein, called by TCRdb with MiXCR from the 5' RACE reads. The data contain around 20,000 distinct CDR3 sequences, roughly 15% of them seen just once; the ten biggest clones take up 7.8%. This sequence joins TRBV29-1 and TRBJ1-1; D unclear. Sequenced: CD4+ T cells from blood. The clonotype was recovered from a woman aged 55-70 years with HTLV-1-associated myelopathy (HAM/TSP). For the CDR3, the DNA is TGCAGCGTTATCCTCGGGCAGCACACTGAAGCTTTCTTT. Amino acid sequence: CSVILGQHTEAFF.